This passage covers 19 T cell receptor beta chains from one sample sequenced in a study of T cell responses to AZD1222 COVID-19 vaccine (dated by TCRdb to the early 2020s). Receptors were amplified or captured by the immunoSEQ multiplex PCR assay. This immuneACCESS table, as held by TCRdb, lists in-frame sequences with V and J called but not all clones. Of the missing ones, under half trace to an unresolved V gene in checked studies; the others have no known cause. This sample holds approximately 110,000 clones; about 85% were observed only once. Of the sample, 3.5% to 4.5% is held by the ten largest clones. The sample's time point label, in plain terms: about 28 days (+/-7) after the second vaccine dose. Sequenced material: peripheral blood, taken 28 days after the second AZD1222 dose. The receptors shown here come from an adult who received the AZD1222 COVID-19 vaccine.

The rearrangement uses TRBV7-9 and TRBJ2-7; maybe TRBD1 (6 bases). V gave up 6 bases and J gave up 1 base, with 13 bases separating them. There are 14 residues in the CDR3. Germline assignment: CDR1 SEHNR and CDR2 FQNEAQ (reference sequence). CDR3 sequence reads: CASSYLRGSYEQYF. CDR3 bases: TGTGCCAGCAGTTACCTCAGGGGTTCCTACGAGCAGTACTTC.

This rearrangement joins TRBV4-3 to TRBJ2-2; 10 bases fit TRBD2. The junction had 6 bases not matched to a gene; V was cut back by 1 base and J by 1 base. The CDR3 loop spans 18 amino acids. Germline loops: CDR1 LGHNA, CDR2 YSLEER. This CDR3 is CASSQVSASGGNTGELFF. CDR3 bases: TGCGCCAGCAGCCAAGTTTCGGCTAGCGGGGGGAACACCGGGGAGCTGTTTTTT.

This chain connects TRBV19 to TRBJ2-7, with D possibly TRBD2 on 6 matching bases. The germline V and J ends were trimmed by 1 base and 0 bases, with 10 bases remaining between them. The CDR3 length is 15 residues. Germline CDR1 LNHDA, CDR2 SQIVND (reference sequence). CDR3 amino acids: CASSIVSSGSYEQYF. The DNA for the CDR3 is TGTGCCAGTAGTATAGTAAGTAGCGGCTCCTACGAGCAGTACTTC.

The CDR3 DNA is TGTGCCAGCAGCGTAGACCCGGGGGGAGGCACAGATACGCAGTATTTT. It codes for CASSVDPGGGTDTQYF. V gene TRBV9 combines with J gene TRBJ2-3; 7 nucleotides line up with TRBD2. The CDR3 spans 16 residues. V dropped 0 bases and J dropped 1; count of bases not matched to a gene: 5. Germline assignment: CDR1 SGDLS and CDR2 YYNGEE.

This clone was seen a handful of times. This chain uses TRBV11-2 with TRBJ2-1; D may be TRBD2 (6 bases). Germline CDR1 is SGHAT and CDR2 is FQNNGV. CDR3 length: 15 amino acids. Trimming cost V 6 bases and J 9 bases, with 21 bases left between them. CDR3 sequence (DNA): TGTGCCAGCAGGCGAGTGGCGGGGACTCGCCCTGAGCAGTTCTTC. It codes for CASRRVAGTRPEQFF.

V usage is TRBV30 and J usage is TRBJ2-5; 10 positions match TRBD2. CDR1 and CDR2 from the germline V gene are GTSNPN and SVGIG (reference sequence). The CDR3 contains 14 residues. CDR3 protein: CARGGLAGEETQYF. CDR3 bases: TGTGCTCGCGGTGGGCTAGCGGGGGAAGAGACCCAGTACTTC.

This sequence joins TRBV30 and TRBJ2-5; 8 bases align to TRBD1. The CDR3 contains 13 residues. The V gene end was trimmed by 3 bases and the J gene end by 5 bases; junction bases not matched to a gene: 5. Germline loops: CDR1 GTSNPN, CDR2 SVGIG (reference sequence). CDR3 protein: CAWRRDRFETQYF. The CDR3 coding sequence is TGTGCCTGGAGACGGGACAGGTTCGAGACCCAGTACTTC.

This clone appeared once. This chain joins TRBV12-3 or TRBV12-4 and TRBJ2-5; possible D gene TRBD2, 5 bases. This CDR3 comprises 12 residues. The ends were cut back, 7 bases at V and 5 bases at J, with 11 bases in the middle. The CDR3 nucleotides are TGTGCCAGCACCCTTTCGGGGGAGACCCAGTACTTC. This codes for CASTLSGETQYF.

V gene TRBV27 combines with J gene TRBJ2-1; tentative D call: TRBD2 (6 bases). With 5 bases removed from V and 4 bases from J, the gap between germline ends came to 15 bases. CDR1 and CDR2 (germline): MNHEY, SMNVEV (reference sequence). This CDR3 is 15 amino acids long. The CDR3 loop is CASSTPAGDYNEQFF. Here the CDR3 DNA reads TGTGCCAGCAGTACCCCAGCGGGCGATTACAATGAGCAGTTCTTC.

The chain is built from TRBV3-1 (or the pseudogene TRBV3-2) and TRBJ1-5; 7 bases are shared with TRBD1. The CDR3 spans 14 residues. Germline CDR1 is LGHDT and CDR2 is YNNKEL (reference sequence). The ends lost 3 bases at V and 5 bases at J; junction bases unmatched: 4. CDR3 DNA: TGTGCCAGCAGCCAGAGGGACAGAGATCAGCCCCAGCATTTT. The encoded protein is CASSQRDRDQPQHF.

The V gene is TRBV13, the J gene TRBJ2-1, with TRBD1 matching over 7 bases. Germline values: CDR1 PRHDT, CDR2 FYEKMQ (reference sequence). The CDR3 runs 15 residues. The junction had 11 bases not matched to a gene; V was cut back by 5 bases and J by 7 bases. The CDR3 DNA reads TGTGCCAGCAGCCAATCACGACAGGGAGTGAATGAGCAGTTCTTC. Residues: CASSQSRQGVNEQFF.

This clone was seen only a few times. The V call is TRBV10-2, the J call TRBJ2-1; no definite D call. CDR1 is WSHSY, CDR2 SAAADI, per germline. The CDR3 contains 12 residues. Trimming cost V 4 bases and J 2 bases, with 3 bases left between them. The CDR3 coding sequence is TGCGCCAGCAGTGGGGCCTACAATGAGCAGTTCTTC. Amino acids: CASSGAYNEQFF.

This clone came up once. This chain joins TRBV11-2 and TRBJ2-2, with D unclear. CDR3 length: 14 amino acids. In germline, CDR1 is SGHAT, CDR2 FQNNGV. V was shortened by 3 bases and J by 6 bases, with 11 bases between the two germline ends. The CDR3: CASSFRYSSGELFF. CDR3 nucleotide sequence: TGTGCCAGCAGCTTCCGTTATTCTTCCGGGGAGCTGTTTTTT.

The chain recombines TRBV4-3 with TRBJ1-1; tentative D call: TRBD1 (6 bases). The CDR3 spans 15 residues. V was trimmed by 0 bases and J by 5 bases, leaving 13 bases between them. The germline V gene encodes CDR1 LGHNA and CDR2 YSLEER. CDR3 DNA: TGCGCCAGCAGCCAAGAAGCGAACAGGGCAACTGAAGCTTTCTTT. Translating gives CASSQEANRATEAFF.

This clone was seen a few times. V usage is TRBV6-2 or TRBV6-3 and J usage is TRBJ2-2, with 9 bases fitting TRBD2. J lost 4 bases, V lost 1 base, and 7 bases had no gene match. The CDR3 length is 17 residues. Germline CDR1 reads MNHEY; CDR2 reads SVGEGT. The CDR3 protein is CASSYLASGAGTGELFF. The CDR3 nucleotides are TGTGCCAGCAGTTACTTGGCTAGCGGGGCTGGCACCGGGGAGCTGTTTTTT.

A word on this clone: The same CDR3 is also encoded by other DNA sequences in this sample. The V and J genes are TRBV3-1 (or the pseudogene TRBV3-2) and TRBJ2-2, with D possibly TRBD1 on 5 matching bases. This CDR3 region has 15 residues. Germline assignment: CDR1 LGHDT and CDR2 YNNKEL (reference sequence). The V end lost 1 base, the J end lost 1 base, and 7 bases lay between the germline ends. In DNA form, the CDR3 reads TGTGCCAGCAGCCAAGGTCAGGGGAACACCGGGGAGCTGTTTTTT. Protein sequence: CASSQGQGNTGELFF.

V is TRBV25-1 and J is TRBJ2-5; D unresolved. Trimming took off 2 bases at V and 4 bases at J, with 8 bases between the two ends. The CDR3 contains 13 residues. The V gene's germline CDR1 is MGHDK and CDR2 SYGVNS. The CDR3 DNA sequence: TGTGCCAGCAGTGAACCCCTAGTAGAGACCCAGTACTTC. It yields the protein CASSEPLVETQYF.

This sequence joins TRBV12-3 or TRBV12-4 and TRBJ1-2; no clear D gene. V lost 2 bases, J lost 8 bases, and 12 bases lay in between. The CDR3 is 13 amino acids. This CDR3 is CASSLRTELGYTF. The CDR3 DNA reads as TGTGCCAGCAGTTTACGGACTGAACTGGGCTACACCTTC.

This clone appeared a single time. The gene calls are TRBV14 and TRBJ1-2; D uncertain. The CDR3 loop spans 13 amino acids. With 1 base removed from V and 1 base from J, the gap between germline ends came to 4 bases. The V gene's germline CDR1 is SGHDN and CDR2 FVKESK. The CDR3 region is CASSQVFNYGYTF. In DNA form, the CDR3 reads TGTGCCAGCAGCCAAGTTTTTAACTATGGCTACACCTTC.